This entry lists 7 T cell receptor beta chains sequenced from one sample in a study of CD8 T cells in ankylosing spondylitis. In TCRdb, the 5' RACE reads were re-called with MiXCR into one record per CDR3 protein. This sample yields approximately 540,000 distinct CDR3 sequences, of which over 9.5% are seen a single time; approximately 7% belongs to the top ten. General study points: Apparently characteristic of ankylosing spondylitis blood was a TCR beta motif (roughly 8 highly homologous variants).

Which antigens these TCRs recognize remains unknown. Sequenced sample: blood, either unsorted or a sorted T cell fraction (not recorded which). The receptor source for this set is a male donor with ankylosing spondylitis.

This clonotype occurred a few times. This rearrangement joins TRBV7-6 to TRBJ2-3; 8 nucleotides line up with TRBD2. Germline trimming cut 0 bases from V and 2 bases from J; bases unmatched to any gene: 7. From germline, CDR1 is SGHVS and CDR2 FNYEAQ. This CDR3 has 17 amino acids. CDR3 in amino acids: CASSLALSGSYTDTQYF. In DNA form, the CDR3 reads TGTGCCAGCAGCTTAGCGCTAAGCGGGAGTTACACAGATACGCAGTATTTT.

DNA for the CDR3: TGCGCCAGCAGCTTGGCTGGGGAAGGGGAGACCCAGTACTTC. Its protein is CASSLAGEGETQYF. The V call is TRBV5-1, the J call TRBJ2-5; no reliable D call. The V and J ends lost 0 bases and 5 bases respectively, with 11 bases between them. The CDR3 is made up of 14 amino acids. Germline V lookup: CDR1 SGHRS, CDR2 YFSETQ.

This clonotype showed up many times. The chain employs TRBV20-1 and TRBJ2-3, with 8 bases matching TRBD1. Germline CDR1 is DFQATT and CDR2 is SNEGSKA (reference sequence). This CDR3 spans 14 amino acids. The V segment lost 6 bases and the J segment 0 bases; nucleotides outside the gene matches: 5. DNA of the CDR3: TGCAGTGCCGAGGGGACAGGAAGCACAGATACGCAGTATTTT. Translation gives CSAEGTGSTDTQYF.

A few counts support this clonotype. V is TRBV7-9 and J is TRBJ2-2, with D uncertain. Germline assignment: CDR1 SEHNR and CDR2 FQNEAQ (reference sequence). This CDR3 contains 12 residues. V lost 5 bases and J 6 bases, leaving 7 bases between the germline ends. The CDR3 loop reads CASSATAGELFF. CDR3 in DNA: TGTGCCAGCAGCGCCACAGCCGGGGAGCTGTTTTTT.

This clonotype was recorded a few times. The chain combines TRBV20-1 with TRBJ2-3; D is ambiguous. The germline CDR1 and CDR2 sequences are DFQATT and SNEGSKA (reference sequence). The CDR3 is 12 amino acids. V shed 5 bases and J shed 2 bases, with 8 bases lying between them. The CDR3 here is CSAATNTDTQYF. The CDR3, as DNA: TGCAGTGCTGCTACAAACACAGATACGCAGTATTTT.

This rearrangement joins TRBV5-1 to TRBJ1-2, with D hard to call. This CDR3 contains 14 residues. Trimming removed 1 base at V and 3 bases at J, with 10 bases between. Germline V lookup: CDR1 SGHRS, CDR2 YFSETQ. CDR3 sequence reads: CASSLLLSDYGYTF. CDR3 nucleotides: TGCGCCAGCAGCTTGCTTCTCTCCGACTATGGCTACACCTTC.

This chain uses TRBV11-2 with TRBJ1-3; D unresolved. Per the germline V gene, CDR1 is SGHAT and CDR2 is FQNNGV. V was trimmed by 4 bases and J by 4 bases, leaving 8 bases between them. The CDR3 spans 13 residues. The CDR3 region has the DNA TGTGCCAGCAGCTCTAGTCTAGGAAACACCATATATTTT. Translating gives CASSSSLGNTIYF.